This T cell receptor beta chain was profiled in a study of T cells in Graves' hyperthyroidism and ophthalmopathy. TCR beta CDR3 regions were amplified from RNA. TCR CDR3 regions were first amplified by RT-PCR with HTBI primers. TCRdb re-called the multiplex PCR reads through MiXCR, storing one row per CDR3 protein. The table has around 300,000 distinct CDR3 sequences, more than 11% seen once. Germline V gene lookup returns CDR1 SNHLY and CDR2 FYNNEI. V was trimmed by 8 bases and J by 2 bases, leaving 12 bases between them. This CDR3 spans 13 amino acids. Clinical symptoms, serum thyroxine and TRAb, thyroid ultrasound and orbital computed tomography were used for the diagnoses. This clonotype occurred many times.

This chain joins TRBV2 and TRBJ2-5; no clear D. The TCR was taken from a woman between 25 and 40 years old with Graves' hyperthyroidism. Sequenced material: blood. This CDR3 reads CASGTRQQETQYF. CDR3 coding DNA: TGTGCCAGCGGAACTCGGCAGCAAGAGACCCAGTACTTC.